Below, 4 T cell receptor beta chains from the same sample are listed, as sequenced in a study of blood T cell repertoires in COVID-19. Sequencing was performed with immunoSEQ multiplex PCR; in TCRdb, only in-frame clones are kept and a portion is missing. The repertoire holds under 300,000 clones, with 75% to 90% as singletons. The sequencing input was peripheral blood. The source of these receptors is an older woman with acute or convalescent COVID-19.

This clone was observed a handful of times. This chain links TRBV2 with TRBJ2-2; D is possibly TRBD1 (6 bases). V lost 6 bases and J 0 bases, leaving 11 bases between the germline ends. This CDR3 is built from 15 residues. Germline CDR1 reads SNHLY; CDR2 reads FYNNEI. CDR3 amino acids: CASSEDRANTGELFF. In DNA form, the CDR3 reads TGTGCCAGCAGCGAGGACAGAGCGAACACCGGGGAGCTGTTTTTT.

CDR3 residues: CASSPILRRPREDTQYF. CDR3 nucleotides: TGCGCCAGCAGCCCCATCCTTAGACGGCCCCGGGAGGATACGCAGTATTTT. The chain carries TRBV4-1 and TRBJ2-3; D perhaps matches TRBD2 (6 bases). The CDR3 has 17 residues. The V end lost 4 bases, the J end lost 6 bases, and 23 bases lay between the germline ends. Germline V gene data show CDR1 as MGHRA and CDR2 as YSYEKL.

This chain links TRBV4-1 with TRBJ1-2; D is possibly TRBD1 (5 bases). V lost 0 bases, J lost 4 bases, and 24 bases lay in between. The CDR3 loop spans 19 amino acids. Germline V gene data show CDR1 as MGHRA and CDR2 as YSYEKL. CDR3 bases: TGCGCCAGCAGCCAAGATCCCACAGGACGCTTCCCCACGAGCTATGGCTACACCTTC. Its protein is CASSQDPTGRFPTSYGYTF.

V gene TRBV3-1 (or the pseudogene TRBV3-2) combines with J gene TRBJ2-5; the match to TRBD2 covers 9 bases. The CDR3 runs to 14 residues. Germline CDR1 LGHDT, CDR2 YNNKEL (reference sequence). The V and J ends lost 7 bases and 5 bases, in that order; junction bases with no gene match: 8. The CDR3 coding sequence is TGTGCCAGCATGCCTGGTGGACTAGCGGAGACCCAGTACTTC. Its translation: CASMPGGLAETQYF.